This T cell receptor (beta chain) was recovered during a study of blood T cell repertoires in COVID-19. Study details: Whether acute or convalescent, the COVID-19 samples came from the United States, Italy and Spain. The analysed material was cDNA or gDNA that came from T cells, B-cell-depleted T cells, or PBMCs.

Germline V gene lookup returns CDR1 LGHNA and CDR2 YNFKEQ. V shed 1 base, J shed 3 bases, and the junction held 19 bases outside the gene matches. The length of the CDR3 is 20 residues. Methods used by the authors: Researchers report that nucleated cell counts were estimated from reference gene primer amplification. TCRdb's copy holds only in-frame clones and misses some; the assay was immunoSEQ multiplex PCR. The V and J calls and the clone size are those of that table, but D and trimming were determined from the DNA. The repertoire holds around 140,000 clones, roughly 88% seen once, with roughly a tenth in the top ten.

This TCR was sampled from a man in his 60s with active or convalescent COVID-19. The chain uses TRBV4-2 and TRBJ2-3, with TRBD2 identical over 7 bases. Sequences were obtained from peripheral blood. CDR3 bases: TGTGCCAGCAGCCAAGTAGGGTATGGCGGGAGACCTATAGGGACAGATACGCAGTATTTT. Translation gives CASSQVGYGGRPIGTDTQYF.